Included here is one T cell receptor beta chain sequence, with context. The data stem from a study of blood T cell repertoires in COVID-19. Study context: Nucleic acid was either cDNA or gDNA, and it came from T cells, B-cell-depleted T cells, or PBMCs.

Only in-frame clones appear in the TCRdb table, and some are missing; sequencing was by immunoSEQ multiplex PCR. This table has 140,000 to 150,000 clones, 80% to 85% appearing once. Source material: PBMCs or T cells enriched from blood (not recorded which). This receptor was identified in a woman in her 50s who had been exposed to COVID-19.

The CDR3 region is CASSYSSVLTAYREDTQYF. The DNA for the CDR3 is TGTGCCAGCAGTTACTCGAGCGTGCTAACAGCCTACCGGGAAGATACGCAGTATTTT. The chain carries TRBV6-2 or TRBV6-3 and TRBJ2-3; tentative D call: TRBD2 (5 bases). This CDR3 is 19 amino acids long. Germline V CDR1 and CDR2: MNHEY, SVGEGT. The germline V and J ends were trimmed by 0 bases and 5 bases, with 24 bases remaining between them.